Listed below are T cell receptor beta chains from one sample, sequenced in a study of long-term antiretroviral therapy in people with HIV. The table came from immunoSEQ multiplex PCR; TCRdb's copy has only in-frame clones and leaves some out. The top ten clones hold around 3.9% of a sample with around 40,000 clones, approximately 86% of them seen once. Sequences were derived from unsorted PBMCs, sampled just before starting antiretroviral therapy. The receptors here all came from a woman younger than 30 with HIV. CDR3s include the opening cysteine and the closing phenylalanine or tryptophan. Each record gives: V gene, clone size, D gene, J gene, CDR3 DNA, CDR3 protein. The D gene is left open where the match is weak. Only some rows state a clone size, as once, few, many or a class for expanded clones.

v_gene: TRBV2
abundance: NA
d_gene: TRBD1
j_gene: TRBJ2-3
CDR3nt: TGTGCCAGGGCCCTGAAAGCACGGACAGGGAGCACAGATACGCAGTATTTT
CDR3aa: CARALKARTGSTDTQYF

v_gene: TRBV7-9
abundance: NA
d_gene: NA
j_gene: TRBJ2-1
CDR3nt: TGTGCCAGCAGCCTTTGGCAGGGAAAGGTCGAGCAGTTCTTC
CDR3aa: CASSLWQGKVEQFF

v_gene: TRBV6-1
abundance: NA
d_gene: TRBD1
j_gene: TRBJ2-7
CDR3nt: TGTGCCAGCAGTGAAGAGGGGACAGGGGCCTACGAGCAGTACTTC
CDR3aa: CASSEEGTGAYEQYF

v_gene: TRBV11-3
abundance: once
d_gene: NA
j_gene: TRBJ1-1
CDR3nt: TGTGCCAGCAGCGACGGTACACCGAACACTGAAGCTTTCTTT
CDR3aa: CASSDGTPNTEAFF

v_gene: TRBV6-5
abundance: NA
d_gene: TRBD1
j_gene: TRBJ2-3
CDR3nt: TGTGCCAGCAGTTACTCCACAGGGGGCAGGGCAGATACGCAGTATTTT
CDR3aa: CASSYSTGGRADTQYF

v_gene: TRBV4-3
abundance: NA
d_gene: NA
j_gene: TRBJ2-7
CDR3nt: TGCGCCAGCAGCCAAGGGCCTGGGGGCGACGAGCAGTACTTC
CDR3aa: CASSQGPGGDEQYF

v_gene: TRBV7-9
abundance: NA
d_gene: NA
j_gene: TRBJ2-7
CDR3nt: TGTGCCAGCAGCGTCTCCGGGACAATTAGCTCCTACGAGCAGTACTTC
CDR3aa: CASSVSGTISSYEQYF

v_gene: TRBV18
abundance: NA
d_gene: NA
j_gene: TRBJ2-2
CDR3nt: TGTGCCAGCTCACCAGGCAGCGGCATCACCGGGGAGCTGTTTTTT
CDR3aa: CASSPGSGITGELFF

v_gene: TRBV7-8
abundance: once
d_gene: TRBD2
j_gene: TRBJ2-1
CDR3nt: TGTGCCAGCAGCTCACCCGGGACTAGCGAAAATGAGCAGTTCTTC
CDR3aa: CASSSPGTSENEQFF

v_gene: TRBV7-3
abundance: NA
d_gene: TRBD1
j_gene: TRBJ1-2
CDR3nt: TGTGCCAGCAGCTCCGGACAGGGGGCGTATGGCTACACCTTC
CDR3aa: CASSSGQGAYGYTF

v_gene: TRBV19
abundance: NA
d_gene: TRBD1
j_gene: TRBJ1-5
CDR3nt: TGTGCCAGTAGTATCGCGGGCAGGGGGCCTCAGCCCCAGCATTTT
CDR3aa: CASSIAGRGPQPQHF

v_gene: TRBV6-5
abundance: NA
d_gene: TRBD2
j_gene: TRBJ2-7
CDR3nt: TGTGCAGCTACCCCGACTAGCGGGAGTGACGAGCAGTACTTC
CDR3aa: CAATPTSGSDEQYF

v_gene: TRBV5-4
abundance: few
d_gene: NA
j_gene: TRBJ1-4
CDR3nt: TGTGCCAGCAGCTTGGACCGCAACCGTAATGAAAAACTGTTTTTT
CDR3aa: CASSLDRNRNEKLFF

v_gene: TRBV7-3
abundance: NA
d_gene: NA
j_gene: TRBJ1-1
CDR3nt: TGTGCCAGCAGCTTAAACGGGATGAGTGAAGCTTTCTTT
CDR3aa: CASSLNGMSEAFF

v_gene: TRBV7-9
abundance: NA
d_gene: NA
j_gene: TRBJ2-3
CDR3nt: TGTGCCAGCAGCTCTTTCCGGACTAGCACAGATACGCAGTATTTT
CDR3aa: CASSSFRTSTDTQYF

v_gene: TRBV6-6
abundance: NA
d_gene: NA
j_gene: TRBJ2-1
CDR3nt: TGTGCCAGCAGTTCCCTACAGCGGGCGAATGAGCAGTTCTTC
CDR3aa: CASSSLQRANEQFF

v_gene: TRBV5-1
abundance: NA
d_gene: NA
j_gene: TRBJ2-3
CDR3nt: TGCGCCAGCAGCTTGGAACGGGTTAGCACAGATACGCAGTATTTT
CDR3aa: CASSLERVSTDTQYF

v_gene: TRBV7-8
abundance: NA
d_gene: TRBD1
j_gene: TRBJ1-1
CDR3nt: TGTGCCAGCAGCTTCCTGGGACAGGGAGGCTCGGACACTGAAGCTTTCTTT
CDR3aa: CASSFLGQGGSDTEAFF

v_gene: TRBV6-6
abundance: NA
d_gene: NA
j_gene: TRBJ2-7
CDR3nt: TGTGCCAGCAGTTACTCCTCGGGAGAGCCCCACGAGCAGTACTTC
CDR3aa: CASSYSSGEPHEQYF

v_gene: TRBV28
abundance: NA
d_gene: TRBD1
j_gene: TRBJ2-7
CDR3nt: TGTGCCAGCAGCAGACTCCCCCGCGACAGGGCCTTCGAGCAGTACTTC
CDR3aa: CASSRLPRDRAFEQYF

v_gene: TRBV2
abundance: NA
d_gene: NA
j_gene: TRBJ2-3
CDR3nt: TGTGCCAGCAGTGATTATTGGACAGATACGCAGTATTTT
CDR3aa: CASSDYWTDTQYF

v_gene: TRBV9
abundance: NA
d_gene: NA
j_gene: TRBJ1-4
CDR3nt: TGTGCCAGCAGCGTAGACGGGGGTCCGACTAATGAAAAACTGTTTTTT
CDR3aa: CASSVDGGPTNEKLFF

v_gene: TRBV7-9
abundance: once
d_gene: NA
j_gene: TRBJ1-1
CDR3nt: TGTGCCAGCAGCACCAACTCAGGGGTTCGGGCTTTCTTT
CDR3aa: CASSTNSGVRAFF

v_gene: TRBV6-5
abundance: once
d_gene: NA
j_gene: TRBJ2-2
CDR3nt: TGTGCCAGCAGTAAGGACACCGGGGAGCTGTTTTTT
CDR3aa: CASSKDTGELFF

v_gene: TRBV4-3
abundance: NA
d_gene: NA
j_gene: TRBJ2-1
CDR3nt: TGCGCCAGCAGCCAAGCGGGAGCGGGCAATGAGCAGTTCTTC
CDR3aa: CASSQAGAGNEQFF

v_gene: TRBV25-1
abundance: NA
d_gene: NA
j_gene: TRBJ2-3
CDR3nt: TGTGCCAGCAGTGAATGGCGGCAGGGAGGCACAGATACGCAGTATTTT
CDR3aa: CASSEWRQGGTDTQYF

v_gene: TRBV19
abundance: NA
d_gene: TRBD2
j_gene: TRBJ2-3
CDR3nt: TGTGCCAGTACTATATCGGGGGGAGTATTGAATACGCAGTATTTT
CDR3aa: CASTISGGVLNTQYF

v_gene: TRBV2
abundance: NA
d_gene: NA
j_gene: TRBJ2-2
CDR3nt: TGTGCCAGCCGAGGACAGATCGAGACCGGGGAGCTGTTTTTT
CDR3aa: CASRGQIETGELFF

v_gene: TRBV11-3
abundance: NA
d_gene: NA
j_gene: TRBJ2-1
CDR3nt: TGTGCCAGCAGCTTAGATCTCGGAGGGGCCAACGTGCAGTTCTTC
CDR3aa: CASSLDLGGANVQFF

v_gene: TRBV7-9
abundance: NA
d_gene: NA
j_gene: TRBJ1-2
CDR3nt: TGTGCCAGCAGCTTAACCGCGGTTCAAGGCTACACCTTC
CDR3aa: CASSLTAVQGYTF

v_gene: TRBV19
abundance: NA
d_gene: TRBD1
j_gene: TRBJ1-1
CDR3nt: TGTGCCAGTAGTGTCTCTCTACAGGGGGTGAACACTGAAGCTTTCTTT
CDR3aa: CASSVSLQGVNTEAFF

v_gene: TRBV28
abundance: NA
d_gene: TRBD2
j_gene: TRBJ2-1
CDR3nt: TGTGCCAGCAGCACCGGGGGGACTAGCTCCTACAATGAGCAGTTCTTC
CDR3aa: CASSTGGTSSYNEQFF

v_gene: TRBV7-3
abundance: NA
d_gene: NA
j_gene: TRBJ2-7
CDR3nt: TGTGCCAGCAGCTTAATAGGGTATCTAAAAAAAGGGGAGTTCTCGAAATACGAGCAGTACTTC
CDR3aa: CASSLIGYLKKGEFSKYEQYF

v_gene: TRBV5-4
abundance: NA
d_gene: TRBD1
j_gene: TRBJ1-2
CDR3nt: TGTGCCAGCAGTTTCGGACAGGGGAGCTATGGCTACACCTTC
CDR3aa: CASSFGQGSYGYTF

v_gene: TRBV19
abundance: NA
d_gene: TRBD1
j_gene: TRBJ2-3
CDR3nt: TGTGCCAGTACCGCCGACAGGGGGGGAGATACGCAGTATTTT
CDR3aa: CASTADRGGDTQYF

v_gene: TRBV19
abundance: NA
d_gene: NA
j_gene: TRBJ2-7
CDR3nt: TGTGCCAGTAGTATATCCAGGGAAGTCAACGAGCAGTACTTC
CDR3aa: CASSISREVNEQYF

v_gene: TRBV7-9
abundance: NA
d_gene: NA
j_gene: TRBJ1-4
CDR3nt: TGTGCCAGCAGCAGCACGACGGAAGTTAATGAAAAACTGTTTTTT
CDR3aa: CASSSTTEVNEKLFF

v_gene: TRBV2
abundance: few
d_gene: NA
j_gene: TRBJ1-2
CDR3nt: TGTGCCAGCTCCTACGCCCAGGGATACTATGGCTACACCTTC
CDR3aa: CASSYAQGYYGYTF

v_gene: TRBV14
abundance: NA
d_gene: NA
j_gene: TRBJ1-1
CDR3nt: TGTGCCAGCAGCCAAGTGGACAGCATCTTAGCTTGGTGCACTGAAGCTTTCTTT
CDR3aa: CASSQVDSILAWCTEAFF

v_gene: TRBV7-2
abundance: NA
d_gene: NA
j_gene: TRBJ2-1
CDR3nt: TGTGCCAGCAGTTCAGAGGGGTGGAGGCGGCCAGCGTTCTTC
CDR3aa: CASSSEGWRRPAFF

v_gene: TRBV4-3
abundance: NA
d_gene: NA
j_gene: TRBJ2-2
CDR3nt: TGCGCCAGCAGCCAAGATCCTCAACGAGGGCTCGGGGAGCTGTTTTTT
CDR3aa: CASSQDPQRGLGELFF

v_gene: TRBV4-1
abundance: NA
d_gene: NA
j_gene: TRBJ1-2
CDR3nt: TGCGCCAGCAGCCCCCTCGGCACCTGGAACTATGGCTACACCTTC
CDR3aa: CASSPLGTWNYGYTF

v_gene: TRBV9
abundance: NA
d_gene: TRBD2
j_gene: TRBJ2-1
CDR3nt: TGTGCCAGCAGCGTAGATGTAGCGGGAGGGGGGAATGAGCAGTTCTTC
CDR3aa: CASSVDVAGGGNEQFF

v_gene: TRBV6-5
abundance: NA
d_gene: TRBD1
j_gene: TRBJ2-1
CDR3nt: TGTGCCAGCAGAACGGACAGGGCTTCCTACAATGAGCAGTTCTTC
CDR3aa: CASRTDRASYNEQFF

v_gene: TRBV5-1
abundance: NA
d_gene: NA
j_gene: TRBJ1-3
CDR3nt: TGCGCCAGCAGCCTTGACAGGTCCCCTGTCTCTGGAAACACCATATATTTT
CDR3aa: CASSLDRSPVSGNTIYF

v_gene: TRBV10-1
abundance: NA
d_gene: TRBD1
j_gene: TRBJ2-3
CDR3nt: TGCGCCAGCAGGAGGGACAGATCTAGCACAGATACGCAGTATTTT
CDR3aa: CASRRDRSSTDTQYF

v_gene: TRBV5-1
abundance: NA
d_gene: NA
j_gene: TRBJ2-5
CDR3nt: TGCGCCAGCAGCGTGAAAGAGACCCAGTACTTC
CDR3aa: CASSVKETQYF

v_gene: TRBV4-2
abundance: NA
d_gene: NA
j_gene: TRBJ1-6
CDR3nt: TGTGCCAGCAGCGGCAGAGATAATTCACCCCTCCACTTT
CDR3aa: CASSGRDNSPLHF

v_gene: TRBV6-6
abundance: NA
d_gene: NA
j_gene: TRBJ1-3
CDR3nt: TGTGCCAGCAGTTCTCAGGGACTTGGAAACACCATATATTTT
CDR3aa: CASSSQGLGNTIYF

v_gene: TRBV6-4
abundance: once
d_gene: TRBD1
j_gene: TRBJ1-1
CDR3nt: TGTGCCAGCAATCCGGACAGGGGGAACACTGAAGCTTTCTTT
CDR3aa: CASNPDRGNTEAFF

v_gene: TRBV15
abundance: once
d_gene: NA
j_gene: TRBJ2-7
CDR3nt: TGTGCCACGAGACTTCACGGACGATCCTACGAGCAGTACTTC
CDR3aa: CATRLHGRSYEQYF

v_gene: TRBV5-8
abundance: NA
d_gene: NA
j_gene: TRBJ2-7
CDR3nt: TGTGCCAGCAGCTTAGGCTACGAGCAGTACTTC
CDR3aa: CASSLGYEQYF

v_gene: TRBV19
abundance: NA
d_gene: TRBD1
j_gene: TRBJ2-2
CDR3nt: TGTGCCAGTGACTGGGGACAGCCGAACACCGGGGAGCTGTTTTTT
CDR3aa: CASDWGQPNTGELFF

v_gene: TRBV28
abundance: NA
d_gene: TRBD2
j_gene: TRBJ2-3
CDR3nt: TGTGCCAGCTCAGGTACCCAGAGCGGGAGCTGGCCAGATACGCAGTATTTT
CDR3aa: CASSGTQSGSWPDTQYF

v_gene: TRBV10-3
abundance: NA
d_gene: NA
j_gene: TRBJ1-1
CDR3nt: TGTGCCACCAAGAGGGAGGTGGACACTGAAGCTTTCTTT
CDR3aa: CATKREVDTEAFF

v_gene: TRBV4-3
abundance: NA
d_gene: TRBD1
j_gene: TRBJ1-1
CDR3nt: TGCGCCAGCAGCGGGACAGGGGGTTCCACTGAAGCTTTCTTT
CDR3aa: CASSGTGGSTEAFF

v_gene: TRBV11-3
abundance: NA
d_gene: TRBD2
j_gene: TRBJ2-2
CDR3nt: TGTGCCAGCAGCTCCGGACTAGCGGGAGGCCGGCCCGGGGAGCTGTTTTTT
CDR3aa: CASSSGLAGGRPGELFF